This entry lists 26 T cell receptor beta chains sequenced from one sample in a study of cytomegalovirus exposure and HLA in healthy donors. The primer mix had 60 Vbeta and 13 Jbeta primers. Produced via immunoSEQ multiplex PCR; TCRdb's table is partial and in-frame only. The sample contains about 100,000 clones, over 75% of which appear only once. Specimen: PBMCs. These receptors originate from a man aged 60-69 years in good health and CMV-seropositive.

The V call is TRBV6-5, the J call TRBJ2-7, with no clear D. Germline CDR1 and CDR2: MNHEY and SVGAGI. Trimming cost V 2 bases and J 6 bases, with 11 bases left between them. The CDR3 extends over 13 amino acids. DNA for the CDR3: TGTGCCAGCAGTTACGACACCCCCGGCGAGCAGTACTTC. Its protein product is CASSYDTPGEQYF.

The chain combines TRBV14 with TRBJ2-5; weak D call: TRBD2 (5 bases). Trimming removed 3 bases at V and 2 bases at J, with 10 bases between. The CDR3 covers 14 residues. Germline CDR1 and CDR2: SGHDN and FVKESK. Here the CDR3 reads CASSHGLAQETQYF. CDR3 in DNA: TGTGCCAGCAGCCACGGGCTAGCACAAGAGACCCAGTACTTC.

V usage is TRBV27 and J usage is TRBJ2-7; 11 bases agree with TRBD2. Trimming at V came to 5 bases and at J to 7 bases, leaving 13 bases not matched to a gene. The CDR3 runs 16 residues. Germline V gives CDR1 MNHEY, CDR2 SMNVEV (reference sequence). CDR3 DNA sequence: TGTGCCAGCAGTGCCTTTAGTAGCGGGGGGGCCAGAGAGCAGTACTTC. Translation gives CASSAFSSGGAREQYF.

This clone was counted between two and nine times. The rearrangement joins TRBV29-1 to TRBJ1-1; D perhaps matches TRBD1 (6 bases). Germline CDR1 SQVTM, CDR2 ANQGSEA. Trimming cost V 4 bases and J 0 bases, with 15 bases left between them. The length of the CDR3 is 15 residues. The CDR3 bases are TGCAGCGTTGTGACAGGATCTAACATGAACACTGAAGCTTTCTTT. Translation gives CSVVTGSNMNTEAFF.

V is TRBV27 and J is TRBJ2-5; no reliable D call. Germline values: CDR1 MNHEY, CDR2 SMNVEV (reference sequence). This CDR3 is built from 12 residues. V was cut by 6 bases and J by 4 bases, with 9 bases left in between. CDR3 amino acids: CASRGSVETQYF. DNA of the CDR3: TGTGCCAGCAGAGGCAGCGTAGAGACCCAGTACTTC.

CDR3 sequence: CATSPDRRPGANVLTF. The CDR3 DNA reads as TGTGCCACCTCCCCGGACAGGCGGCCTGGGGCCAACGTCCTGACTTTC. This chain joins TRBV2 and TRBJ2-6; 7 bases agree with TRBD1. J was trimmed by 2 bases and V by 10 bases; bases with no gene match: 11. The CDR3 has 16 residues. Germline V gives CDR1 SNHLY, CDR2 FYNNEI.

The V and J genes are TRBV11-2 and TRBJ2-6, with a tentative D call TRBD2 (6 bases). Trimming cost V 1 base and J 0 bases, with 16 bases left between them. Per the germline V gene, CDR1 is SGHAT and CDR2 is FQNNGV. CDR3 length: 19 amino acids. Here the CDR3 DNA reads TGTGCCAGCAGCTTAGCCATCGGCGGGGCTGGCTCTGGGGCCAACGTCCTGACTTTC. This codes for CASSLAIGGAGSGANVLTF.

This rearrangement joins TRBV11-1 to TRBJ1-6, with D possibly being TRBD1 (5 bases). The V and J ends lost 4 bases and 0 bases respectively, with 10 bases between them. Germline V lookup: CDR1 SGHAT, CDR2 FQDESV (reference sequence). The CDR3 is 16 residues long. DNA of the CDR3: TGTGCCAGCAGCTGGACACTCCACTCCTATAATTCACCCCTCCACTTT. Translated: CASSWTLHSYNSPLHF.

The chain carries TRBV28 and TRBJ2-3, with a possible D match to TRBD2 (6 bases). The CDR3 length is 15 residues. The ends were cut back, 6 bases at V and 6 bases at J, with 19 bases in the middle. CDR1 and CDR2 (germline): MDHEN, SYDVKM. The CDR3 loop reads CASSSTSPAFDTQYF. In DNA form, the CDR3 reads TGTGCCAGCAGCTCCACTAGCCCCGCATTTGATACGCAGTATTTT. The full variable domain, with the rest looked up from reference TRBV28 and TRBJ2-3, is DVKVTQSSRYLVKRTGEKVFLECVQDMDHENMFWYRQDPGLGLRLIYFSYDVKMKEKGDIPEGYSVSREKKERFSLILESASTNQTSMYLCASSSTSPAFDTQYFGPGTRLTVL.

This clone was counted once. J is TRBJ2-2 and V is TRBV5-4, with D perhaps matching TRBD1 (6 bases). The V end was cut by 3 bases, the J end by 2 bases, with 17 bases between. The CDR3 runs to 17 residues. The germline V gene has CDR1 SGHNT and CDR2 YYREEE (reference sequence). The CDR3 DNA reads TGTGCCAGCAGCTCCCCAGGGGTAGGGAGCAACACCGGGGAGCTGTTTTTT. Its translation is CASSSPGVGSNTGELFF.

A word on this clone: A read error may produce the germline difference seen at one junction end. The chain couples TRBV6-1 to TRBJ1-2, with D tentatively TRBD1 (5 bases). From germline, CDR1 is MNHNS and CDR2 SASEGT. The CDR3 contains 14 residues. The CDR3 coding sequence is TGTGTCAGCAGTGAGGTAGGGGCGACACGTGGCTACACCTTC. This codes for CVSSEVGATRGYTF.

The genes are TRBV27 and TRBJ1-4, with no clear D. The germline gives CDR1 MNHEY, CDR2 SMNVEV (reference sequence). The V and J ends lost 5 bases and 5 bases respectively, with 9 bases between them. The CDR3 consists of 13 residues. CDR3 sequence reads: CASSRRENEKLFF. The CDR3 DNA reads as TGTGCCAGCAGTCGCCGGGAAAATGAAAAACTGTTTTTT.

The V and J genes are TRBV7-8 and TRBJ2-1; 9 bases map to TRBD2. The V segment lost 6 bases and the J segment 2 bases; nucleotides outside the gene matches: 8. The CDR3 runs to 16 residues. Germline CDR1 is SGHVS and CDR2 is FQNEAQ. The CDR3 is CASRSLRGGPYNEQFF. The CDR3 nucleotides read TGTGCCAGCAGGTCCCTGCGGGGGGGCCCCTACAATGAGCAGTTCTTC.

The J gene is TRBJ1-1, the V gene TRBV6-6; maybe TRBD1 (6 bases). The V gene's germline CDR1 is MNHNY and CDR2 SVGAGI (reference sequence). The CDR3 is 15 amino acids. Trimming removed 4 bases from V and 5 bases from J, with 17 bases in between. Here the CDR3 DNA reads TGTGCCAGCAGTTCCCGGGGGGGCGCGAGGACTGAAGCTTTCTTT. Translation gives CASSSRGGARTEAFF.

Written as DNA, the CDR3 is TGTGCCAGCAGCCTCGGCATGGGGGGAGATAATGGCTACACCTTC. It translates to CASSLGMGGDNGYTF. This chain joins TRBV6-6 and TRBJ1-2, with D maybe TRBD1 (5 bases). Germline loops: CDR1 MNHNY, CDR2 SVGAGI (reference sequence). The CDR3 totals 15 residues. V gave up 6 bases and J gave up 6 bases, with 20 bases separating them.

The chain carries TRBV19 and TRBJ1-1; no clear D gene. This CDR3 is built from 15 residues. V lost 1 base, J lost 2 bases, and 11 bases lay in between. From germline, CDR1 is LNHDA and CDR2 SQIVND (reference sequence). The CDR3 DNA follows: TGTGCCAGTAGTATAGGAGGGCCAGTAAACACTGAAGCTTTCTTT. Amino acids: CASSIGGPVNTEAFF.

The chain employs TRBV6-5 and TRBJ2-7, with D tentatively TRBD1 (6 bases). Per the germline V gene, CDR1 is MNHEY and CDR2 is SVGAGI. Trimming stripped 6 bases from V and 2 bases from J, with 11 bases between. The CDR3 spans 13 residues. The CDR3 DNA reads TGTGCCAGCAGCCATGGACAGACCTACGAGCAGTACTTC. Encoded protein: CASSHGQTYEQYF.

The rearrangement uses TRBV27 and TRBJ1-5; TRBD1 matches 9 bases. Trimming removed 5 bases from V and 5 bases from J; junction bases left unmatched: 10. The germline CDR1 and CDR2 sequences are MNHEY and SMNVEV (reference sequence). The CDR3 loop spans 16 amino acids. The CDR3 loop reads CASSGGTGRRDQPQHF. DNA of the CDR3: TGTGCCAGCAGTGGCGGGACAGGGAGGAGGGATCAGCCCCAGCATTTT.

This chain connects TRBV2 to TRBJ2-3; 8 positions agree with TRBD1. This CDR3 has 15 residues. V shed 4 bases, J shed 3 bases, and the junction held 6 bases outside the gene matches. Germline lookup yields CDR1 SNHLY and CDR2 FYNNEI. In DNA form, the CDR3 reads TGTGCCAGCAGTGCTGACAGGGGCCCGACAGATACGCAGTATTTT. This sequence encodes CASSADRGPTDTQYF.

The V and J genes are TRBV5-4 and TRBJ1-3; D gene ambiguous. There are 15 residues in the CDR3. V was clipped by 0 bases and J by 0 bases, with 7 bases between them. Per the germline V gene, CDR1 is SGHNT and CDR2 is YYREEE (reference sequence). The CDR3 loop reads CASSLDSNSGNTIYF. CDR3 coding DNA: TGTGCCAGCAGCTTGGACTCAAACTCTGGAAACACCATATATTTT.

The V call is TRBV18, the J call TRBJ2-5; D not resolved. Germline V gene data show CDR1 as KGHSH and CDR2 as LQKENI. Trimming took 1 base from V and 4 from J, leaving 16 bases between them. This CDR3 contains 16 residues. This CDR3 is CASSPQLDFGLETQYF. The DNA for the CDR3 is TGTGCCAGCTCACCACAATTAGACTTTGGGTTAGAGACCCAGTACTTC.

V gene TRBV18 combines with J gene TRBJ1-2; D remains unclear. The CDR3 has 13 amino acids. Deletions cut 1 base from V and 2 bases from J, with 5 bases between. Germline V CDR1 and CDR2: KGHSH, LQKENI. This chain's CDR3 is CASSPLQNYGYTF. Here the CDR3 DNA reads TGTGCCAGCTCACCACTACAGAACTATGGCTACACCTTC.

The V and J genes are TRBV5-6 and TRBJ2-7; a weak D match, TRBD1 (5 bases). The CDR3 is 15 residues long. V shed 1 base and J shed 0 bases, with 11 bases lying between them. Germline CDR1 and CDR2: SGHDT and YYEEEE. CDR3 in amino acids: CASSLYQGSSYEQYF. In DNA, the CDR3 is TGTGCCAGCAGCTTGTACCAGGGCTCCTCCTACGAGCAGTACTTC.

This chain joins TRBV19 and TRBJ2-1; maybe TRBD2 (5 bases). V shed 4 bases and J shed 0 bases, with 10 bases lying between them. Germline V gene lookup returns CDR1 LNHDA and CDR2 SQIVND (reference sequence). The CDR3 spans 15 residues. The chain's CDR3 is CASSTWGDSYNEQFF. The CDR3 DNA reads as TGTGCCAGTAGTACCTGGGGAGACTCCTACAATGAGCAGTTCTTC.

The chain uses TRBV25-1 and TRBJ1-4; D not resolved. The CDR3 extends over 14 amino acids. The ends were cut back, 7 bases at V and 2 bases at J, with 11 bases in the middle. From germline, CDR1 is MGHDK and CDR2 SYGVNS. The CDR3 here is CASTRRGTNEKLFF. The DNA for the CDR3 is TGTGCCAGCACCAGACGGGGTACTAATGAAAAACTGTTTTTT.

The chain joins TRBV14 to TRBJ2-1, with 12 nucleotides matching TRBD2. Germline loops: CDR1 SGHDN, CDR2 FVKESK. V was clipped by 5 bases and J by 9 bases; unmatched bases: 8. CDR3 length: 15 amino acids. CDR3 in amino acids: CASSLTSGGAVEQFF. CDR3 in DNA: TGTGCCAGCAGCTTGACTAGCGGGGGTGCAGTTGAGCAGTTCTTC.